This T cell receptor beta chain was obtained from a study of T cell repertoires in cytomegalovirus infection. At the level of the study: Indications of both CMV infection and matching HLA type were provided by public TCR beta signatures. The study, taken as a whole, reports: Cumulative public TCR beta family frequency identified carriers of CMV plus the relevant HLA. HLA-C-restricted CMV clonotypes gave the most frequent clonotype in two of eight donors.

V was pared by 0 bases and J by 5 bases, with 3 bases of the junction left unmatched. Germline V gene lookup returns CDR1 SGHTA and CDR2 FQGNSA. CDR3 length: 14 residues. Each CDR3 protein gets one entry after TCRdb re-called the reads with MiXCR. This table holds about 310,000 distinct CDR3 sequences, roughly 16% found once. This clonotype was observed at least ten times. Its antigen is not known. The chain combines TRBV7-2 with TRBJ2-5; 7 bases are shared with TRBD2. The source of this sequence is a human donor in good health (CMV status not recorded). Some clones in this sample may be carry-over from other donors' samples. Sequencing was done on a sample of PBMCs. The CDR3 region is CASSLAIGGETQYF. For the CDR3, the DNA is TGTGCCAGCAGCTTAGCGATCGGGGGGGAGACCCAGTACTTC.